Below are 31 T cell receptor beta chains sequenced from a single sample in a study of radiation and T cells in renal cell carcinoma (TCRdb year 2020). Receptor libraries were prepared by the immunoSEQ multiplex PCR assay. The immuneACCESS repertoire file appears here via TCRdb, limited to in-frame rearrangements. These files lack a portion of the clones; in checked studies, under half of the deficit traces to unresolved V genes, and the cause of the others is not known. Recorded for this sample are just under 80,000 clones; about 86% of them occurred a single time. The ten biggest clones cover around 21% of the sample. The time point label, read with the paper, signifies: blood 2 weeks post-SBRT. This specimen's treatment or condition label, per the study, means: 15 Gy SBRT to primary tumor, nephrectomy 4 weeks later. The sample consisted of blood, taken from a patient whose treatment included radiotherapy and nephrectomy. These receptors originate from a woman in her forties or fifties with renal cell carcinoma.

This chain connects TRBV19 to TRBJ2-7; 8 nucleotides agree with TRBD2. Germline values: CDR1 LNHDA, CDR2 SQIVND (reference sequence). V lost 3 bases, J lost 4 bases, and 8 bases stayed unmatched. This CDR3 is 15 amino acids long. CDR3 nucleotide sequence: TGTGCCAGTAGTATTAGCGGGACAACAATTTACGAGCAGTACTTC. Translation: CASSISGTTIYEQYF. The entire variable domain, with the rest obtained from reference TRBV19 and TRBJ2-7, is as follows: DGGITQSPKYLFRKEGQNVTLSCEQNLNHDAMYWYRQDPGQGLRLIYYSQIVNDFQKGDIAEGYSVSREKKESFPLTVTSAQKNPTAFYLCASSISGTTIYEQYFGPGTRLTVT.

The V and J genes are TRBV6-4 and TRBJ2-1; TRBD2 agrees at 7 bases. Germline lookup yields CDR1 MRHNA and CDR2 SNTAGT. CDR3 size: 15 residues. With 2 bases clipped from V and 6 bases from J, the junction kept 7 bases outside the gene matches. CDR3: CASSDGLVKGNEQFF. The CDR3 nucleotides read TGTGCCAGCAGTGACGGACTAGTAAAGGGCAATGAGCAGTTCTTC.

The gene calls are TRBV2 and TRBJ1-1; maybe TRBD1 (5 bases). This CDR3 comprises 14 residues. Germline values: CDR1 SNHLY, CDR2 FYNNEI. V lost 6 bases and J 1 base, leaving 12 bases between the germline ends. The CDR3 here is CASRPGAANTEAFF. In DNA, the CDR3 is TGTGCCAGCAGACCCGGGGCGGCGAACACTGAAGCTTTCTTT.

The chain has TRBV19 and TRBJ1-2, with TRBD1 matching over 7 bases. Germline CDR1 LNHDA, CDR2 SQIVND (reference sequence). V gave up 7 bases and J gave up 8 bases; unmatched junction bases: 13. The length of the CDR3 is 14 residues. CDR3 residues: CASTLRGTGVGYTF. In DNA, the CDR3 is TGTGCCAGTACCCTAAGGGGAACAGGGGTAGGCTACACCTTC.

The chain recombines TRBV11-2 with TRBJ2-1; a weak D match, TRBD2 (6 bases). The CDR3 runs 17 residues. V was pared by 5 bases and J by 0 bases, with 17 bases between. From germline, CDR1 is SGHAT and CDR2 FQNNGV. The CDR3 protein is CASSPLGGAVSYNEQFF. CDR3 nucleotide sequence: TGTGCCAGCAGCCCCCTGGGGGGAGCGGTCTCCTACAATGAGCAGTTCTTC.

V and J are TRBV6-6 and TRBJ2-3; TRBD2 matches 7 bases. Germline CDR1 and CDR2: MNHNY and SVGAGI (reference sequence). The CDR3 consists of 15 residues. Trimming cost V 8 bases and J 2 bases; bases outside gene matches: 10. DNA for the CDR3: TGTGCCAGCCGGCTTCAGGGAGGGGTCACAGATACGCAGTATTTT. Its protein is CASRLQGGVTDTQYF.

This chain links TRBV7-2 with TRBJ1-5; no firm D call. The germline V gene has CDR1 SGHTA and CDR2 FQGNSA. V was cut by 6 bases and J by 4 bases, with 7 bases left in between. The CDR3 extends over 12 amino acids. CDR3 in amino acids: CASSLTNQPQHF. The CDR3 DNA reads as TGTGCCAGCAGTTTAACGAATCAGCCCCAGCATTTT.

The CDR3 sequence is CASSTGTGAGRTQYF. CDR3 DNA: TGCGCCAGCAGCACCGGGACAGGGGCTGGGAGAACCCAGTACTTC. This chain uses TRBV5-1 with TRBJ2-5; TRBD1 matches at 10 bases. The CDR3 runs 15 residues. Germline V lookup: CDR1 SGHRS, CDR2 YFSETQ. Trimming at V came to 4 bases and at J to 8 bases, leaving 11 bases not matched to a gene.

This clone was found once. The CDR3 sequence is CASSETWLAGGGETQYF. For the CDR3, the DNA is TGTGCCAGCAGTGAAACGTGGTTAGCGGGAGGGGGAGAGACCCAGTACTTC. The genes are TRBV6-1 and TRBJ2-5; 11 bases are a match to TRBD2. After removal of 2 bases from V and 4 bases from J, the junction contained 9 bases not matched to a gene. This CDR3 has 17 residues. Germline-derived CDR1 and CDR2 are MNHNS and SASEGT.

The V call is TRBV7-9, the J call TRBJ1-2, with D possibly TRBD1 on 5 matching bases. This CDR3 has 14 amino acids. Trimming pared 1 base from V and 5 bases from J, leaving 11 bases between. Germline CDR1 reads SEHNR; CDR2 reads FQNEAQ (reference sequence). CDR3 sequence (DNA): TGTGCCAGCAGCTTAGAGGAAGGGGTGTATGGCTACACCTTC. Translating gives CASSLEEGVYGYTF.

The chain recombines TRBV9 with TRBJ2-5; 9 bases agree with TRBD2. The V and J ends lost 1 base and 4 bases, in that order; junction bases with no gene match: 2. CDR3 length: 14 amino acids. Germline V lookup: CDR1 SGDLS, CDR2 YYNGEE. CDR3 sequence: CASSVTLAGETQYF. The DNA for the CDR3 is TGTGCCAGCAGCGTAACACTAGCGGGAGAGACCCAGTACTTC. The full variable domain, with the rest looked up from reference TRBV9 and TRBJ2-5, is DSGVTQTPKHLITATGQRVTLRCSPRSGDLSVYWYQQSLDQGLQFLIQYYNGEERAKGNILERFSAQQFPDLHSELNLSSLELGDSALYFCASSVTLAGETQYFGPGTRLLVL.

The J gene is TRBJ1-1, the V gene TRBV5-4; possibly TRBD1 for D (6 bases). CDR1 SGHNT and CDR2 YYREEE come from the germline V gene (reference sequence). V lost 4 bases to trimming and J lost 4 bases, with 17 bases between them. This CDR3 spans 15 amino acids. The CDR3 loop reads CASSRPLGAGTEAFF. Written as DNA, the CDR3 is TGTGCCAGCAGCCGTCCATTGGGGGCGGGCACTGAAGCTTTCTTT. The full variable domain, rest sourced from reference TRBV5-4 and TRBJ1-1, is ETGVTQSPTHLIKTRGQQVTLRCSSQSGHNTVSWYQQALGQGPQFIFQYYREEENGRGNFPPRFSGLQFPNYSSELNVNALELDDSALYLCASSRPLGAGTEAFFGQGTRLTVV.

The sample holds a few counts of this clone. The chain links TRBV4-1 to TRBJ2-1; D remains ambiguous. CDR1 MGHRA and CDR2 YSYEKL come from the germline V gene. V lost 3 bases and J lost 5, with 11 bases in between. This CDR3 has 14 residues. The CDR3 DNA reads as TGCGCCAGCAGCCATGGGCGGAAGGACAATGAGCAGTTCTTC. This sequence encodes CASSHGRKDNEQFF.

This clone was detected many times. The chain carries TRBV5-4 and TRBJ2-3; 7 nucleotides line up with TRBD1. The CDR3 has 16 amino acids. V lost 2 bases, J lost 2 bases, and 8 bases stayed unmatched. Germline V gene lookup returns CDR1 SGHNT and CDR2 YYREEE (reference sequence). The CDR3, as DNA: TGTGCCAGCAGCTTATGGACAGGACGGGACACAGATACGCAGTATTTT. Amino acids: CASSLWTGRDTDTQYF.

V and J are TRBV4-3 and TRBJ2-3; 8 nucleotides agree with TRBD2. Losses at the gene ends were 0 bases for V and 9 bases for J; bases not matched to a gene: 8. CDR3 length equals 15 residues. The germline V gene encodes CDR1 LGHNA and CDR2 YSLEER. This CDR3 reads CASSQDLAGGTTQYF. The CDR3 nucleotides read TGCGCCAGCAGCCAAGATCTGGCGGGGGGAACGACGCAGTATTTT.

CDR3 in DNA: TGTGCCAGCAGTAAGGGACAGGATCATGAGACCCAGTACTTC. Its translation is CASSKGQDHETQYF. The chain carries TRBV6-6 and TRBJ2-5; 8 nucleotides agree with TRBD1. Germline V gene sequence: CDR1 MNHNY, CDR2 SVGAGI (reference sequence). V trimming: 5 bases; J trimming: 5 bases; junction bases outside the gene matches: 7. The CDR3 consists of 14 residues.

This chain links TRBV27 with TRBJ2-3, with 13 bases lining up with TRBD2. V was pared by 3 bases and J by 1 base, with 1 base of the junction left unmatched. There are 16 residues in the CDR3. Germline V lookup: CDR1 MNHEY, CDR2 SMNVEV (reference sequence). The CDR3 region is CASSFGLAGGTDTQYF. DNA of the CDR3: TGTGCCAGCAGTTTTGGACTAGCGGGAGGCACAGATACGCAGTATTTT.

The J gene is TRBJ2-3, the V gene TRBV6-1, with TRBD2 matching over 8 bases. Germline V gene sequence: CDR1 MNHNS, CDR2 SASEGT. The V and J ends lost 5 bases and 8 bases, in that order; junction bases with no gene match: 12. The CDR3 totals 15 residues. This chain's CDR3 is CASSLASGLESTQYF. CDR3 coding DNA: TGTGCCAGCAGTCTGGCTAGCGGGTTGGAGAGTACGCAGTATTTT.

This chain links TRBV5-1 with TRBJ2-3; unclear D gene. Germline V gives CDR1 SGHRS, CDR2 YFSETQ. This CDR3 is built from 13 residues. Trimming stripped 5 bases from V and 2 bases from J, with 9 bases between. The CDR3 spells CASRGSDTDTQYF. Written as DNA, the CDR3 is TGCGCCAGCAGGGGCAGCGACACAGATACGCAGTATTTT.

This clone was seen only once. The rearrangement links TRBV6-6 to TRBJ1-1; tentatively, D is TRBD1 (5 bases). The CDR3 runs 13 residues. V lost 7 bases and J lost 5, with 14 bases in between. Germline V CDR1 and CDR2: MNHNY, SVGAGI (reference sequence). CDR3 nucleotide sequence: TGTGCCAGCACTAAAAGGGGTGGAACTGAAGCTTTCTTT. It translates to CASTKRGGTEAFF.

In its sample, this clone was seen a few times. The rearrangement links TRBV7-9 to TRBJ1-1; the D is unclear. The CDR3 runs 15 residues. Trimming shortened V by 7 bases and J by 0 bases, and 15 bases separated the two germline ends. The V gene's germline CDR1 is SEHNR and CDR2 FQNEAQ (reference sequence). The CDR3 DNA sequence: TGTGCCAGCACTATCCTAGCGGGCATGAACACTGAAGCTTTCTTT. This translates into CASTILAGMNTEAFF. The full variable domain, in which reference TRBV7-9 and TRBJ1-1 provide the parts outside the CDR3, is DTGVSQNPRHKITKRGQNVTFRCDPISEHNRLYWYRQTLGQGPEFLTYFQNEAQLEKSRLLSDRFSAERPKGSFSTLEIQRTEQGDSAMYLCASTILAGMNTEAFFGQGTRLTVV.

About this clone: Other DNA sequences from this sample encode an identical CDR3 as well. The V gene is TRBV7-2, the J gene TRBJ1-2, with D uncertain. Trimming took off 1 base at V and 5 bases at J, with 5 bases between the two ends. Germline V gives CDR1 SGHTA, CDR2 FQGNSA. This CDR3 comprises 12 residues. CDR3 loop: CASSLDGYGYTF. The CDR3 region has the DNA TGTGCCAGCAGCTTAGACGGATATGGCTACACCTTC.

The rearrangement joins TRBV19 to TRBJ2-3; D is unclear. CDR3 length equals 14 residues. Deletions cut 4 bases from V and 0 bases from J, with 8 bases between. Germline V lookup: CDR1 LNHDA, CDR2 SQIVND (reference sequence). The CDR3 DNA is TGTGCCAGTAGTAAGACTCTTAGCACAGATACGCAGTATTTT. It yields the protein CASSKTLSTDTQYF.

The chain has TRBV2 and TRBJ1-1, with D perhaps TRBD1 (5 bases). Trimming cost V 2 bases and J 3 bases, with 10 bases left between them. CDR1 SNHLY and CDR2 FYNNEI come from the germline V gene. The CDR3 covers 14 residues. CDR3: CASSEIRQYTEAFF. The CDR3 DNA reads TGTGCCAGCAGTGAAATTAGACAGTACACTGAAGCTTTCTTT.

The chain carries TRBV7-8 and TRBJ2-3; D is unclear. The length of the CDR3 is 14 residues. Germline lookup yields CDR1 SGHVS and CDR2 FQNEAQ. Trimming left V 1 base short and J 2 bases short, with 7 bases between. The CDR3 protein is CASSLGVITDTQYF. The CDR3 DNA reads TGTGCCAGCAGCTTAGGCGTTATCACAGATACGCAGTATTTT.

CDR3 sequence reads: CASSQGWTDTQYF. In DNA, the CDR3 is TGCGCCAGCAGCCAAGGGTGGACAGATACGCAGTATTTT. The V call is TRBV4-3, the J call TRBJ2-3; D gene ambiguous. From germline, CDR1 is LGHNA and CDR2 YSLEER. This CDR3 is 13 amino acids long. Trimming removed 1 base at V and 3 bases at J, with 5 bases between.

The rearrangement joins TRBV7-2 to TRBJ2-1; perhaps TRBD2 as D (6 bases). Germline values: CDR1 SGHTA, CDR2 FQGNSA. CDR3 length: 15 amino acids. The V and J ends lost 3 bases and 7 bases respectively, with 16 bases between them. The CDR3 protein is CASSLAGLIGNEQFF. CDR3 in DNA: TGTGCCAGCAGCTTGGCCGGACTAATAGGGAATGAGCAGTTCTTC.

V and J are TRBV5-4 and TRBJ2-5, with TRBD1 as a possible D gene (5 bases). Germline CDR1 reads SGHNT; CDR2 reads YYREEE (reference sequence). Trimming removed 5 bases at V and 2 bases at J, with 13 bases between. CDR3 length equals 14 residues. CDR3 protein: CASSKKGIQETQYF. CDR3 nucleotide sequence: TGTGCCAGCAGTAAAAAGGGGATTCAAGAGACCCAGTACTTC.

The rearrangement joins TRBV10-2 to TRBJ2-6; D possibly corresponds to TRBD1 (6 bases). Trimming shortened V by 2 bases and J by 4 bases, and 9 bases separated the two germline ends. There are 15 residues in the CDR3. CDR1 is WSHSY and CDR2 is SAAADI in the germline V gene. This CDR3 is CASSETGWGANVLTF. The CDR3 region has the DNA TGCGCCAGCAGTGAGACAGGGTGGGGGGCCAACGTCCTGACTTTC.

The chain uses TRBV6-5 and TRBJ2-1; no definite D call. Deletions cut 8 bases from V and 7 bases from J, with 3 bases between. Germline CDR1 MNHEY, CDR2 SVGAGI. The CDR3 spans 9 residues. CDR3 amino acids: CASRNEQFF. DNA of the CDR3: TGTGCCAGCCGGAATGAGCAGTTCTTC.

This rearrangement joins TRBV5-1 to TRBJ2-5, with D possibly matching TRBD1 (6 bases). Near its end, the DNA agrees better with TRBJ2-7, so the J call may be wrong. Germline V CDR1 and CDR2: SGHRS, YFSETQ. CDR3 length: 15 amino acids. The CDR3 is CASSVYVGATYEQYF. For the CDR3, the DNA is TGCGCCAGCAGTGTTTATGTGGGGGCCACCTACGAGCAGTACTTC.